This entry features one TCR beta chain sequence. The antigen is unknown. Naive CD45RA+ and memory CD45RA-negative subsets were split from CD4+ cells. This sample is part of a study of shared clonotypes between healthy human individuals. Execution of the assay was at deep level. Here immunoSEQ multiplex PCR was the method, and the copy in TCRdb shows in-frame clones only, minus some. This table holds about 1 million clones, 65% to 80% found once. V trimming: 3 bases; J trimming: 5 bases; junction bases outside the gene matches: 6. Germline-derived CDR1 and CDR2 are SGHDN and FVKESK. The CDR3 extends over 15 amino acids. Regarding the study as a whole: Memory subsets had estimated richness that was generally smaller than that of naive subsets. The generation probabilities recorded for non-shared clonotypes fell below those of clonotypes shared by all four donors.

The chain uses TRBV14 and TRBJ2-5, with 10 bases that match TRBD2. Sequences were obtained from memory CD4+ T cells sorted from blood. As to subset: CD45RA-negative fraction. This TCR derives from a young man in good health. CDR3 DNA: TGTGCCAGCAGCCACCTACTAGCGGGGACGGAGACCCAGTACTTC. It yields the protein CASSHLLAGTETQYF.